Below are 15 T cell receptor beta chains sequenced from a single sample in a study of beta chain features in type 1 diabetes (dated by TCRdb to the late 2010s). Paper-wide results and their limitations: In all four CD4+ subsets, TCRB CDR3 length was moderately but significantly shorter in type 1 diabetes patients.

Library generation was performed with the immunoSEQ multiplex PCR assay. The entire isolated RNA was reverse transcribed using the High Capacity cDNA Reverse Transcription Kit, and thus expressed TCRB transcripts were sequenced. This is the immuneACCESS table as TCRdb keeps it, with only in-frame sequences that have V and J called. A part of the clones is gone; compared with another copy, unresolved V genes explain less than half, and the rest is unexplained. This sample lists about 270,000 clones; roughly an eighth were detected once. The ten top clones hold less than 0.02% of the sample. For these receptors, no antigen is known. The sample consisted of naive CD4+ T cells from blood. What the cell subset or site label conveys for this sample: true naive CD4+ T cells. The receptor set was obtained from a man aged 25 to 40 with type 1 diabetes.

The gene calls are TRBV28 and TRBJ2-1; possible D gene TRBD2, 6 bases. V shed 6 bases and J shed 2 bases, with 17 bases lying between them. The V gene's germline CDR1 is MDHEN and CDR2 SYDVKM. The length of the CDR3 is 16 residues. The CDR3 reads CASSAPGSSPYNEQFF. CDR3 DNA sequence: TGTGCCAGCAGCGCACCCGGGAGTTCACCCTACAATGAGCAGTTCTTC.

J is TRBJ2-5 and V is TRBV7-2, with D possibly being TRBD2 (6 bases). V lost 2 bases to trimming and J lost 4 bases, with 14 bases between them. CDR3 length: 15 amino acids. The germline CDR1 and CDR2 sequences are SGHTA and FQGNSA. For the CDR3, the DNA is TGTGCCAGCAGCTTACCCGGGAGACTACGAGAGACCCAGTACTTC. This encodes CASSLPGRLRETQYF.

This clone was detected a few times. The rearrangement joins TRBV29-1 to TRBJ1-1; maybe TRBD1 (6 bases). The ends were cut back, 4 bases at V and 4 bases at J, with 16 bases in the middle. Germline V gives CDR1 SQVTM, CDR2 ANQGSEA. The CDR3 contains 14 residues. The chain's CDR3 is CSVASGALFTEAFF. Written as DNA, the CDR3 is TGCAGCGTTGCGTCAGGGGCGTTGTTCACTGAAGCTTTCTTT.

This clone was seen a handful of times. This chain joins TRBV4-3 and TRBJ2-1; a possible D gene is TRBD2 (5 bases). The CDR3 consists of 13 residues. V dropped 5 bases and J dropped 2 bases, with 7 bases sitting between them. From germline, CDR1 is LGHNA and CDR2 YSLEER. Written as DNA, the CDR3 is TGCGCCAGCAGCAGAGCGGCCTACAATGAGCAGTTCTTC. Protein: CASSRAAYNEQFF.

This clone was seen a handful of times. V gene TRBV7-2 combines with J gene TRBJ2-4, with 9 bases aligning to TRBD1. Germline loops: CDR1 SGHTA, CDR2 FQGNSA. This CDR3 spans 18 amino acids. The V segment lost 5 bases and the J segment 0 bases; nucleotides outside the gene matches: 11. The CDR3 region is CASSRTGESYLAKNIQYF. As DNA, the CDR3 is TGTGCCAGCAGCCGGACAGGGGAATCCTACCTAGCCAAAAACATTCAGTACTTC.

This clone has a handful of counts. The CDR3 DNA reads as TGTGCCAGCAGTTTCGGCGGGTCATACAATGAGCAGTTCTTC. Translating gives CASSFGGSYNEQFF. The V gene is TRBV28, the J gene TRBJ2-1, with D perhaps matching TRBD2 (5 bases). V lost 3 bases to trimming and J lost 4 bases, with 10 bases between them. The CDR3 consists of 14 residues. The germline gives CDR1 MDHEN, CDR2 SYDVKM.

In its sample, this clone was seen a few times. CDR3 residues: CASRPDNNYGYTF. In DNA, the CDR3 is TGTGCCAGCAGGCCCGACAATAACTATGGCTACACCTTC. V is TRBV28 and J is TRBJ1-2; D not certain. CDR1 MDHEN and CDR2 SYDVKM come from the germline V gene. This CDR3 contains 13 residues. Deletions cut 6 bases from V and 1 base from J, with 9 bases between.

The genes are TRBV6-1 and TRBJ2-1; D may be TRBD2 (5 bases). V was shortened by 0 bases and J by 4 bases, with 10 bases between the two germline ends. Germline V gene data show CDR1 as MNHNS and CDR2 as SASEGT. The CDR3 length is 15 residues. CDR3 region: CASSEAIRGYNEQFF. Here the CDR3 DNA reads TGTGCCAGCAGTGAAGCGATTAGAGGGTACAATGAGCAGTTCTTC.

In nucleotides, the CDR3 is TGTGCCAGCAGCCTTGGACTAGCGGCCTCCTACGAGCAGTACTTC. This sequence encodes CASSLGLAASYEQYF. V is TRBV7-2 and J is TRBJ2-7, with TRBD2 matching 10 bases. Germline assignment: CDR1 SGHTA and CDR2 FQGNSA. Losses at the gene ends were 5 bases for V and 0 bases for J; bases not matched to a gene: 4. The CDR3 contains 15 residues.

This CDR3 is CASIGADPTYEQYF. CDR3 DNA: TGTGCCAGCATAGGGGCAGATCCAACCTACGAGCAGTACTTC. V usage is TRBV28 and J usage is TRBJ2-7, with D perhaps TRBD1 (5 bases). CDR1 and CDR2 from the germline V gene are MDHEN and SYDVKM. The CDR3 contains 14 residues. Trimming cost V 7 bases and J 2 bases, with 15 bases left between them.

This clone was observed a few times. CDR3 amino acids: CASSPGAGQYNEQFF. CDR3 DNA: TGTGCCAGCTCACCAGGAGCGGGGCAGTACAATGAGCAGTTCTTC. This rearrangement joins TRBV18 to TRBJ2-1; 7 nucleotides match TRBD2. The V segment lost 2 bases and the J segment 4 bases; nucleotides outside the gene matches: 5. CDR1 and CDR2 (germline): KGHSH, LQKENI. The CDR3 totals 15 residues.

The chain couples TRBV14 to TRBJ1-5; D may be TRBD1 (6 bases). Per germline, CDR1 SGHDN and CDR2 FVKESK. V was clipped by 5 bases and J by 7 bases, with 12 bases between them. CDR3 length: 13 amino acids. The CDR3 bases are TGTGCCAGCAGCGCCTACAGGGACCAGCCCCAGCATTTT. Translated: CASSAYRDQPQHF.

This clone was seen a handful of times. The chain joins TRBV7-3 to TRBJ2-4; 7 bases match TRBD1. The germline V gene encodes CDR1 SGHTA and CDR2 FQGTGA. The ends lost 5 bases at V and 6 bases at J; junction bases unmatched: 7. The CDR3 contains 14 residues. CDR3 amino acids: CASSPSGTVNIQYF. CDR3 DNA: TGTGCCAGCAGCCCCTCCGGGACAGTAAACATTCAGTACTTC.

This clone was picked up a small number of times. This rearrangement joins TRBV27 to TRBJ2-7; 8 bases line up with TRBD1. The CDR3 has 13 residues. Germline V CDR1 and CDR2: MNHEY, SMNVEV (reference sequence). V was clipped by 5 bases and J by 6 bases; unmatched bases: 6. In nucleotides, the CDR3 is TGTGCCAGCAGTCCGCGGACAGGGCTCGAGCAGTACTTC. Encoded protein: CASSPRTGLEQYF.

This clone showed up just a few times. This sequence joins TRBV7-9 and TRBJ2-1, with 8 positions matching TRBD2. CDR3 length equals 15 residues. In germline, CDR1 is SEHNR, CDR2 FQNEAQ (reference sequence). V lost 5 bases to trimming and J lost 4 bases; unmatched junction nucleotides: 7. The CDR3 region has the DNA TGTGCCAGCAGCCGGGGGGGTACCCCTTACAATGAGCAGTTCTTC. Amino acid sequence: CASSRGGTPYNEQFF.